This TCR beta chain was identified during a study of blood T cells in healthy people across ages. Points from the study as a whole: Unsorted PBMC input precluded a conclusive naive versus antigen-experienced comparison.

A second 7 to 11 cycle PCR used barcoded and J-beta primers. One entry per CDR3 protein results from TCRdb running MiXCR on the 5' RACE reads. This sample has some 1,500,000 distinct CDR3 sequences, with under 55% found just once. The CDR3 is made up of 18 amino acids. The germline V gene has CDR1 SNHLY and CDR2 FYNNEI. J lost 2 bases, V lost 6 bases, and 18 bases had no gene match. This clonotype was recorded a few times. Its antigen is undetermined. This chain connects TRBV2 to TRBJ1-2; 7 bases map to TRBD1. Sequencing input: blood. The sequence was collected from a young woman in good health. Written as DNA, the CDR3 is TGTGCCAGCAGCCCAGGGACAGCGGCTCGCCTTTTAAACTATGGCTACACCTTC. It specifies CASSPGTAARLLNYGYTF.